The rows below give T cell receptor beta chains drawn from one sample of a study of shared T cell receptors in the human thymus. Generated by immunoSEQ multiplex PCR, the TCRdb table keeps only in-frame clones and is missing some. The data contain approximately 660,000 clones, more than 75% of them singletons. These same records also appear under a second study, on human thymus T cells.

The sequenced sample was thymocytes. The receptors originated from a boy in the first two years of life with a congenital heart defect. The CDR3 runs from the conserved cysteine through the conserved F or W. A D gene is named only where the DNA matches it firmly. For some rows the clone size is stated as once, few or many, or as a class when expanded; others skip it.

d_call j_call v_call clone_size cdr3_aa cdr3_nt
TRBD1 TRBJ1-2 TRBV27 few CASRDSYGYTF TGTGCCAGCCGGGACAGCTATGGCTACACCTTC
TRBD2 TRBJ2-3 TRBV29-1 . CSMGTSGRWDTQYF TGCAGCATGGGGACTAGCGGGAGGTGGGATACGCAGTATTTT
TRBD1 TRBJ2-5 TRBV6-5 . CASNVGDRNQETQYF TGTGCCAGCAATGTGGGGGACAGGAACCAAGAGACCCAGTACTTC
TRBD2 TRBJ2-1 TRBV4-1 . CASSQSWGGRGYEQFF TGCGCCAGCAGCCAATCCTGGGGCGGGAGGGGTTATGAGCAGTTCTTC
TRBD2 TRBJ2-4 TRBV7-2 . CASTRTSKNIQYF TGTGCCAGCACCCGGACTAGCAAAAACATTCAGTACTTC
TRBD1 TRBJ1-1 TRBV4-1 . CASSQDGEAGGMTEAFF TGCGCCAGCAGCCAAGATGGAGAGGCAGGGGGCATGACTGAAGCTTTCTTT
. TRBJ1-2 TRBV27 . CASRLRGRGEGYGYTF TGTGCCAGCAGGCTCCGGGGGAGGGGCGAGGGGTATGGCTACACCTTC
. TRBJ2-3 TRBV19 . CASSIGAGRTDTQYF TGTGCCAGTAGTATAGGGGCGGGCCGCACAGATACGCAGTATTTT
. TRBJ2-7 TRBV28 few CASSPNPNLPGQLSYEQYF TGTGCCAGCAGTCCCAATCCCAATTTACCGGGACAACTCTCCTACGAGCAGTACTTC
. TRBJ2-7 TRBV10-1 . CASSGGVGPYEQYF TGCGCCAGCAGTGGGGGGGTGGGGCCCTACGAGCAGTACTTC
. TRBJ2-7 TRBV7-9 . CASSWDSIEQYF TGTGCCAGCAGTTGGGACTCTATCGAGCAGTACTTC
TRBD2 TRBJ2-1 TRBV11-3 . CASSFGEREGRVDEQFF TGTGCCAGCAGCTTTGGCGAGCGGGAGGGCCGGGTAGATGAGCAGTTCTTC
. TRBJ1-4 TRBV4-3 few CASSQDTGNNEKLFF TGCGCCAGCAGCCAAGATACAGGGAACAATGAAAAACTGTTTTTT
TRBD2 TRBJ2-3 TRBV10-3 once CAISDPGGVVDTQYF TGTGCCATCAGTGACCCGGGGGGGGTCGTCGATACGCAGTATTTT
TRBD2 TRBJ2-7 TRBV28 . CAIRRQLRDYHEQYF TGTGCCATCCGGAGACAACTCAGGGACTATCACGAGCAGTACTTC
. TRBJ1-4 TRBV5-1 few CASSLGLPIARNEKLFF TGCGCCAGCAGCTTGGGTCTCCCAATAGCCCGCAATGAAAAACTGTTTTTT
TRBD2 TRBJ2-7 TRBV19 . CASSHGAGGWVYEQYF TGTGCCAGTAGCCACGGGGCGGGAGGATGGGTCTACGAGCAGTACTTC
. TRBJ2-7 TRBV27 . CATSFLESSYEQYF TGTGCCACCTCTTTTTTGGAGAGCTCCTACGAGCAGTACTTC
TRBD2 TRBJ2-5 TRBV27 . CASPLRGRETQYF TGTGCCAGCCCCCTGCGGGGGAGGGAGACCCAGTACTTC
TRBD1 TRBJ2-1 TRBV5-1 . CASSLAWGQSDYNEQFF TGCGCCAGCAGCTTGGCCTGGGGACAGAGCGACTACAATGAGCAGTTCTTC
. TRBJ2-1 TRBV4-3 . CASSLTGSPAYNEQFF TGCGCCAGCAGCCTCACCGGTTCGCCTGCCTACAATGAGCAGTTCTTC
. TRBJ2-7 TRBV10-2 . CASSEEQGPYEQYF TGCGCCAGCAGTGAGGAGCAGGGCCCCTACGAGCAGTACTTC
. TRBJ2-7 TRBV5-6 once CASSPGGASGFPYEQYF TGTGCCAGCAGCCCTGGGGGGGCCAGCGGGTTTCCTTACGAGCAGTACTTC
TRBD2 TRBJ2-3 TRBV4-3 . CASSQDLTAGPDTDTQYF TGCGCCAGCAGCCAAGACCTCACAGCGGGGCCTGACACAGATACGCAGTATTTT
. TRBJ2-3 TRBV12-2 . CASRLDAGSADTQYF TGTGCAAGTCGCTTAGATGCGGGTAGCGCAGATACGCAGTATTTT
. TRBJ1-2 TRBV6-1 . CASSEALRVHYGYTF TGTGCCAGCAGTGAAGCGCTGCGGGTTCACTATGGCTACACCTTC
. TRBJ1-1 TRBV5-8 few CASSVGRRDTEAFF TGTGCCAGCAGCGTCGGGAGACGGGACACTGAAGCTTTCTTT
. TRBJ2-7 TRBV2 . CASKGDDGRYEQYF TGTGCCAGCAAGGGGGACGACGGACGCTACGAGCAGTACTTC
. TRBJ1-2 TRBV10-1 . CASSPTANYGYTF TGCGCCAGCAGTCCGACAGCTAACTATGGCTACACCTTC
. TRBJ1-1 TRBV29-1 . CSVVRYRNTEAFF TGCAGCGTTGTAAGGTACAGAAACACTGAAGCTTTCTTT
TRBD2 TRBJ2-7 TRBV5-4 . CASSLASGASYEQYF TGTGCCAGCAGCTTGGCGAGCGGGGCCTCTTACGAGCAGTACTTC
. TRBJ2-2 TRBV9 . CASSVAEGKLFF TGTGCCAGCAGCGTCGCGGAGGGGAAGCTGTTTTTT
. TRBJ1-2 TRBV6-5 . CASRLGGADPGYTF TGTGCCAGCAGATTGGGTGGGGCGGATCCGGGCTACACCTTC
. TRBJ1-3 TRBV18 few CASSQGQNSGNTIYF TGTGCCAGCTCCCAAGGACAGAACTCTGGAAACACCATATATTTT
. TRBJ1-1 TRBV4-3 . CASSQDQATRNTEAFF TGCGCCAGCAGCCAAGATCAGGCGACCAGGAACACTGAAGCTTTCTTT
TRBD1 TRBJ2-7 TRBV29-1 . CSVEVDRPPYEQYF TGCAGCGTTGAGGTGGACAGGCCTCCCTACGAGCAGTACTTC
. TRBJ1-4 TRBV15 . CATSKGRVSTNEKLFF TGTGCCACCAGCAAGGGCAGGGTATCAACTAATGAAAAACTGTTTTTT
. TRBJ2-1 TRBV28 . CASSPPLNGSCDNEQFF TGTGCCAGCAGTCCACCCTTAAACGGGAGCTGTGACAATGAGCAGTTCTTC
. TRBJ2-1 TRBV25-1 . CASSDWLNEQFF TGTGCCAGCAGCGACTGGCTTAATGAGCAGTTCTTC
. TRBJ1-5 TRBV19 . CASSLADSNQPQHF TGTGCCAGTAGTCTGGCAGATAGCAATCAGCCCCAGCATTTT
. TRBJ2-2 TRBV4-2 . CASSQVETNTGELFF TGTGCCAGCAGCCAAGTCGAAACTAACACCGGGGAGCTGTTTTTT
TRBD2 TRBJ2-7 TRBV2 . CASSTSGRSGRAYEQYF TGTGCCAGCAGCACAAGCGGCCGTAGCGGGAGGGCCTACGAGCAGTACTTC
TRBD2 TRBJ2-3 TRBV7-2 . CASSLVAGNGGTDTQYF TGTGCCAGCAGCCTTGTAGCGGGAAACGGGGGAACAGATACGCAGTATTTT
. TRBJ1-4 TRBV5-4 . CASSPGPGTGTNEKLFF TGTGCCAGCAGCCCCGGGCCGGGCACAGGAACTAATGAAAAACTGTTTTTT